This T cell receptor (beta chain) was recovered during a study of blood T cell repertoires in COVID-19. Study context: From the United States, Italy and Spain came samples of acute and convalescent COVID-19. PBMCs, B-cell-depleted T cells, or T cells provided the cDNA or gDNA that made up the material.

This CDR3 contains 15 residues. CDR1 and CDR2 (germline): SGHAT, FQNNGV. V gave up 4 bases and J gave up 10 bases; unmatched junction bases: 7. Authors' data handling: For nucleated cells, counts were estimated from reference gene primer amplification. This table comes from immunoSEQ multiplex PCR, and its TCRdb copy is limited to in-frame clones, with some not included. That table furnishes V, J and clone size, whereas the DNA furnished D and trimming. The sample gives tens of thousands of clones, roughly nine tenths of which show up once; about 12% is in the top ten. The material sequenced was peripheral blood. This TCR derives from a man aged 65 to 79 with acute or convalescent COVID-19. The chain combines TRBV11-2 with TRBJ1-6; 10 bases fit TRBD1. The CDR3 bases are TGTGCCAGCAGCTCTACCGGGACAGGGGCATCACCCCTCCACTTT. Its translation: CASSSTGTGASPLHF.